The T cell receptor (beta chain) described here comes from a study of cytomegalovirus exposure and HLA in healthy donors. Findings and caveats of the study: A list of roughly 180 TCR beta chains associated with cytomegalovirus was given. There were a few CMV-associated chains whose specificity for CMV antigens was confirmed in vitro.

There are 15 residues in the CDR3. Germline assignment: CDR1 MNHEY and CDR2 SMNVEV (reference sequence). V shed 2 bases and J 6 bases; nucleotides not matched to a gene: 6. About this clone itself: Its antigen is as yet unknown.

Use of 60 Vbeta and 13 Jbeta primers characterized the PCR. TCRdb keeps only in-frame clones here, not all; method: immunoSEQ multiplex PCR. The table includes a few hundred thousand clones, about 81% detected once. Sequenced: PBMCs. The receptor was derived from a woman aged 60-75 years in good health and CMV-seropositive. V gene TRBV27 combines with J gene TRBJ2-3; 9 positions match TRBD2. The CDR3 spells CASSLVAGEEDTQYF. CDR3 nucleotide sequence: TGTGCCAGCAGTTTAGTAGCGGGAGAAGAGGATACGCAGTATTTT.